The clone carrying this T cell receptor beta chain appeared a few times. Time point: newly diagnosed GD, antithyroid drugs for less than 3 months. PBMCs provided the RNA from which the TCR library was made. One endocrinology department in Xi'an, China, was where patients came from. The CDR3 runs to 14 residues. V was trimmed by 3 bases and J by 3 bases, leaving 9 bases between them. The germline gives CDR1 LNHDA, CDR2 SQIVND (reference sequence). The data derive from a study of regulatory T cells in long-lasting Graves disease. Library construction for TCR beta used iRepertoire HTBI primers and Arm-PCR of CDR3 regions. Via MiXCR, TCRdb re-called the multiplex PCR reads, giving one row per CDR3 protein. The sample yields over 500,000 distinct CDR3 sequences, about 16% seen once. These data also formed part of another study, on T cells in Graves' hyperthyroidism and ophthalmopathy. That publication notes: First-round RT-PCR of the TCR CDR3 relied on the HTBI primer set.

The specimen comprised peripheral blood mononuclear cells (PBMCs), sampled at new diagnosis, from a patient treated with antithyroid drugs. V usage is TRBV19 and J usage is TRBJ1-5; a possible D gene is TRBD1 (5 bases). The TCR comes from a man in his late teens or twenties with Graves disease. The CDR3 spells CASSMGLLNQPQHF. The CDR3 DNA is TGTGCCAGTAGTATGGGGCTTCTCAATCAGCCCCAGCATTTT.